This entry describes one T cell receptor beta chain. Its cognate antigen is unknown. This record belongs to a study of siplizumab effects on memory and regulatory T cells. Study-wide points: Confirmation was lacking for the suppressive function of proliferating Tregs derived from siplizumab cultures. Siplizumab significantly reduced alloreactive sequences traceable to unstimulated CD4+ memory cells.

V dropped 2 bases and J dropped 0; count of bases not matched to a gene: 10. Germline CDR1 reads MDHEN; CDR2 reads SYDVKM. This CDR3 region has 19 residues. Data came from immunoSEQ multiplex PCR; TCRdb stores just in-frame clones and leaves some out. Of 6,500 to 8,500 clones in the sample, 65% to 70% were seen once. Sequencing used effector memory CD8+ T cells sorted from blood. Subset described: unstimulated CD8+ effector memory T cells. The chain combines TRBV28 with TRBJ1-5; 10 nucleotides match TRBD1. The receptor was isolated from a human donor in good health. CDR3 nucleotide sequence: TGTGCCAGCAGTTTACCACGGGACAGGGGAATTTTTAGCAATCAGCCCCAGCATTTT. Translating it yields CASSLPRDRGIFSNQPQHF.